One and the same sample provided the 17 T cell receptor beta chains below, sequenced in a study of T cell repertoires in ileal Crohn's disease. Produced via immunoSEQ multiplex PCR; TCRdb's table is partial and in-frame only. Found here are roughly 4,100 clones, about 70% of them singletons; the top ten hold less than 8%. Sequenced sample: ileal tissue. Receptors were obtained from an adult with Crohn's disease.

Here the CDR3 DNA reads TGTGCCAGCAGTGAAGAAGGGGGCCGCAATCAGCCCCAGCATTTT. The encoded protein is CASSEEGGRNQPQHF. The chain combines TRBV6-1 with TRBJ1-5; 7 bases are a match to TRBD1. J was trimmed by 2 bases and V by 1 base; bases with no gene match: 2. The germline V gene encodes CDR1 MNHNS and CDR2 SASEGT. The CDR3 covers 15 residues.

The chain carries TRBV6-6 and TRBJ2-6; 7 positions match TRBD1. Germline CDR1 reads MNHNY; CDR2 reads SVGAGI (reference sequence). Germline trimming cut 7 bases from V and 0 bases from J; bases unmatched to any gene: 3. The CDR3 loop spans 15 amino acids. CDR3 coding DNA: TGTGCCAGCATCAGGGACAGCTCTGGGGCCAACGTCCTGACTTTC. This codes for CASIRDSSGANVLTF.

V gene TRBV5-1 combines with J gene TRBJ1-5; TRBD1 aligns across 7 bases. CDR3 length: 16 residues. The V gene end was trimmed by 0 bases and the J gene end by 2 bases; junction bases not matched to a gene: 5. The germline CDR1 and CDR2 sequences are SGHRS and YFSETQ. In nucleotides, the CDR3 is TGCGCCAGCAGCTTGGGCCTTCAGGGGGGCAATCAGCCCCAGCATTTT. This gives the protein CASSLGLQGGNQPQHF.

The chain has TRBV6-5 and TRBJ2-3; D uncertain. Trimming removed 2 bases at V and 0 bases at J, with 9 bases between. The CDR3 is 15 residues long. Germline lookup yields CDR1 MNHEY and CDR2 SVGAGI. CDR3 bases: TGTGCCAGCAGTTACGCACAGACAAGCACAGATACGCAGTATTTT. Translation gives CASSYAQTSTDTQYF.

J is TRBJ2-1 and V is TRBV5-1; possibly TRBD1 for D (6 bases). Germline assignment: CDR1 SGHRS and CDR2 YFSETQ. V lost 7 bases and J 7 bases, leaving 21 bases between the germline ends. The CDR3 runs 15 residues. Here the CDR3 DNA reads TGCGCCAGCTCCGAACAGGGACCCGCGGAGAATGAGCAGTTCTTC. Amino acids: CASSEQGPAENEQFF.

In DNA, the CDR3 is TGCGCCAGCAGCTTGCAGGGGGTGGGCACTGAAGCTTTCTTT. As protein: CASSLQGVGTEAFF. The rearrangement joins TRBV5-1 to TRBJ1-1; 7 bases line up with TRBD1. Germline CDR1 is SGHRS and CDR2 is YFSETQ. The CDR3 is 14 amino acids. J lost 4 bases, V lost 1 base, and 4 bases had no gene match.

The chain is built from TRBV30 and TRBJ2-7, with TRBD2 as a possible D gene (6 bases). The CDR3 is 13 amino acids. Germline CDR1 and CDR2: GTSNPN and SVGIG (reference sequence). Trimming left V 6 bases short and J 3 bases short, with 15 bases between. CDR3 nucleotide sequence: TGTGCCTGCGCTGGGACGGGACTCTACGAGCAGTACTTC. Protein sequence: CACAGTGLYEQYF.

The J gene is TRBJ2-4, the V gene TRBV6-5, with TRBD1 matching over 9 bases. In germline, CDR1 is MNHEY, CDR2 SVGAGI. This CDR3 comprises 14 residues. The V segment lost 5 bases and the J segment 8 bases; nucleotides outside the gene matches: 7. The CDR3 protein is CASSPGQGSDIQYF. The CDR3 DNA is TGTGCCAGCAGTCCCGGACAGGGGAGCGACATTCAGTACTTC.

The chain recombines TRBV10-3 with TRBJ2-3; D is uncertain. Germline V gene lookup returns CDR1 ENHRY and CDR2 SYGVKD. CDR3 size: 16 residues. The V end lost 2 bases, the J end lost 1 base, and 13 bases lay between the germline ends. The CDR3 spells CAISELVAAGTDTQYF. The CDR3 nucleotides are TGTGCCATCAGTGAGCTGGTAGCCGCCGGCACAGATACGCAGTATTTT.

V is TRBV10-3 and J is TRBJ1-2; weak D call: TRBD1 (5 bases). The CDR3 contains 19 residues. Germline assignment: CDR1 ENHRY and CDR2 SYGVKD. V shed 1 base and J shed 4 bases, with 25 bases lying between them. In DNA, the CDR3 is TGTGCCATCAGTGAGTGCTGTCGTAGTAGCGGGACCGAGGTCTATGGCTACACCTTC. It encodes CAISECCRSSGTEVYGYTF.

The chain carries TRBV5-1 and TRBJ1-1, with TRBD1 matching 7 bases. Germline lookup yields CDR1 SGHRS and CDR2 YFSETQ. The V gene end was trimmed by 1 base and the J gene end by 6 bases; junction bases not matched to a gene: 9. The CDR3 contains 15 residues. CDR3 nucleotide sequence: TGCGCCAGCAGCTTGTTCCTTACAGGGGAGGCTGAAGCTTTCTTT. Translating gives CASSLFLTGEAEAFF.

V is TRBV29-1 and J is TRBJ1-2; 7 bases are a match to TRBD1. The junction had 2 bases not matched to a gene; V was cut back by 7 bases and J by 3 bases. Germline V gives CDR1 SQVTM, CDR2 ANQGSEA. There are 11 residues in the CDR3. In DNA form, the CDR3 reads TGCAGCGCAGGACAGGACTATGGCTACACCTTC. It encodes CSAGQDYGYTF.

This clone was detected only a few times. This specimen includes other DNA sequences encoding the same CDR3. V gene TRBV11-3 combines with J gene TRBJ2-3; 9 nucleotides agree with TRBD1. Germline V gene lookup returns CDR1 SGHNT and CDR2 YENEEA. J was trimmed by 3 bases and V by 7 bases; bases with no gene match: 2. The CDR3 loop spans 13 amino acids. The CDR3 DNA reads as TGTGCCAGCAAGGACAGGGGAACAGATACGCAGTATTTT. Translation: CASKDRGTDTQYF.

For this clone: This specimen includes other DNA sequences encoding the same CDR3. This sequence joins TRBV27 and TRBJ1-5; a weak D match, TRBD1 (5 bases). CDR3 length: 15 residues. The ends were cut back, 6 bases at V and 5 bases at J, with 17 bases in the middle. The germline V gene encodes CDR1 MNHEY and CDR2 SMNVEV (reference sequence). CDR3 loop: CASSLRSGGDQPQHF. CDR3 nucleotide sequence: TGTGCCAGCAGCCTTAGGTCCGGGGGAGATCAGCCCCAGCATTTT.

The J gene is TRBJ1-4, the V gene TRBV11-2; D is uncertain. The germline CDR1 and CDR2 sequences are SGHAT and FQNNGV. The germline V and J ends were trimmed by 5 bases and 7 bases, with 14 bases remaining between them. CDR3 length: 14 residues. DNA of the CDR3: TGTGCCAGCAGCACAACGACCGGAGTTGAAAAACTGTTTTTT. Translating gives CASSTTTGVEKLFF.

In DNA form, the CDR3 reads TGTGCCTGGAGTTCCTCCAGGGGGACCAATCAGCCCCAGCATTTT. The encoded protein is CAWSSSRGTNQPQHF. The chain couples TRBV30 to TRBJ1-5, with 7 bases that match TRBD1. Germline V lookup: CDR1 GTSNPN, CDR2 SVGIG (reference sequence). The CDR3 sequence is 15 residues long. Trimming took 2 bases from V and 3 from J; bases not matched to a gene: 7.

The chain employs TRBV6-1 and TRBJ2-3; possible D gene TRBD2, 6 bases. Trimming stripped 7 bases from V and 2 bases from J, with 13 bases between. There are 14 residues in the CDR3. The germline CDR1 and CDR2 sequences are MNHNS and SASEGT. The CDR3 region is CASTVRGLTDTQYF. Here the CDR3 DNA reads TGTGCCAGCACCGTGCGGGGACTCACAGATACGCAGTATTTT.